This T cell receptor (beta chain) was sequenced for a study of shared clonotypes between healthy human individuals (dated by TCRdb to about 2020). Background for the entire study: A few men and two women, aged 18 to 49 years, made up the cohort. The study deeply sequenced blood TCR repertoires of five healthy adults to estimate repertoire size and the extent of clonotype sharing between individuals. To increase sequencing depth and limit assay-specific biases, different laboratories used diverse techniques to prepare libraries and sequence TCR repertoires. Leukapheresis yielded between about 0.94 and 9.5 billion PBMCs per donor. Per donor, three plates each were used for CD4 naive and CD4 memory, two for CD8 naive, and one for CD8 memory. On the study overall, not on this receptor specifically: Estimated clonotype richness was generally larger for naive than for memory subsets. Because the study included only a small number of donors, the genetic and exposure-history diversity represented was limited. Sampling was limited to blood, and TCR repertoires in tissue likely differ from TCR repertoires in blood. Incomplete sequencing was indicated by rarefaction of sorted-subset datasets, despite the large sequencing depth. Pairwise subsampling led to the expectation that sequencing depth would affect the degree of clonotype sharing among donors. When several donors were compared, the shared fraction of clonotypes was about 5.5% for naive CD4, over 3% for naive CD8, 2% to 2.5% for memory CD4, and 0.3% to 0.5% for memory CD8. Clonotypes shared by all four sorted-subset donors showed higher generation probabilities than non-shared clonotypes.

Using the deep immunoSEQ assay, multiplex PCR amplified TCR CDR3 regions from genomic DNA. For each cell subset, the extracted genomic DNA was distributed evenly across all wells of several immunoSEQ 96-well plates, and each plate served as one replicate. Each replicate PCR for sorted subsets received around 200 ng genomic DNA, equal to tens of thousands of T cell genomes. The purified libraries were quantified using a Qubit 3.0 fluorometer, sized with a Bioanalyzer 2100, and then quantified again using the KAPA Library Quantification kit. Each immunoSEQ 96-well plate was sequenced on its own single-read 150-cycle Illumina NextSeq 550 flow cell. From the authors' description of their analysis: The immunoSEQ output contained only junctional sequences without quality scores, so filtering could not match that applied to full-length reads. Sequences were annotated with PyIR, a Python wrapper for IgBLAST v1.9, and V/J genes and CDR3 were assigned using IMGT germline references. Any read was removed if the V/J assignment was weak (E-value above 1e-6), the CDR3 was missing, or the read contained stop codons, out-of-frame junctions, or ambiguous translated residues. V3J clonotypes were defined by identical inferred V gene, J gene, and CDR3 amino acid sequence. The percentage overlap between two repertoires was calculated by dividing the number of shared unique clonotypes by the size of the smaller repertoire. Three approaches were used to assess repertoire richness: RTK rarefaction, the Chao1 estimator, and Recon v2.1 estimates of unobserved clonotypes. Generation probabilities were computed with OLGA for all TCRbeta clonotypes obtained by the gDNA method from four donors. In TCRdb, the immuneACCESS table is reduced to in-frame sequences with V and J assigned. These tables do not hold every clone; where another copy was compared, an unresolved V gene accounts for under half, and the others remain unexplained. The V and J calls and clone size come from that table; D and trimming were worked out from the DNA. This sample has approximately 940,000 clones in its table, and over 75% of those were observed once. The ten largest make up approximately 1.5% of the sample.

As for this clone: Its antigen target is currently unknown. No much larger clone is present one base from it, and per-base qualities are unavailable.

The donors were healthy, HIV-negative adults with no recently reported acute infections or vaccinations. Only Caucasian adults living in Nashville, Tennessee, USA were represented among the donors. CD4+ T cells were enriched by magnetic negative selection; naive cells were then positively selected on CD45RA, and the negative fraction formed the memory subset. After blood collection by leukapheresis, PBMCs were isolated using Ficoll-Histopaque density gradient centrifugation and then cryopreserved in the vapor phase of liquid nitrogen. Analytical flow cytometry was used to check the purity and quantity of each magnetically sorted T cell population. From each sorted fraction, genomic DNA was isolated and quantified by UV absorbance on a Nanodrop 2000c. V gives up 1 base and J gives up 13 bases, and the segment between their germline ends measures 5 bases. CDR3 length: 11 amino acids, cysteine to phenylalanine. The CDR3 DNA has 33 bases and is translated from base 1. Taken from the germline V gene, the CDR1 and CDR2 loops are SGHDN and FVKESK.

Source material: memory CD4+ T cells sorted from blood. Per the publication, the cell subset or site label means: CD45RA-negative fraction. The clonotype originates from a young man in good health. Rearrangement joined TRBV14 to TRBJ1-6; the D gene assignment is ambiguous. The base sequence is TGTGCCAGCAGCCAAGGGGGTCCCCTCCACTTT. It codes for CASSQGGPLHF.